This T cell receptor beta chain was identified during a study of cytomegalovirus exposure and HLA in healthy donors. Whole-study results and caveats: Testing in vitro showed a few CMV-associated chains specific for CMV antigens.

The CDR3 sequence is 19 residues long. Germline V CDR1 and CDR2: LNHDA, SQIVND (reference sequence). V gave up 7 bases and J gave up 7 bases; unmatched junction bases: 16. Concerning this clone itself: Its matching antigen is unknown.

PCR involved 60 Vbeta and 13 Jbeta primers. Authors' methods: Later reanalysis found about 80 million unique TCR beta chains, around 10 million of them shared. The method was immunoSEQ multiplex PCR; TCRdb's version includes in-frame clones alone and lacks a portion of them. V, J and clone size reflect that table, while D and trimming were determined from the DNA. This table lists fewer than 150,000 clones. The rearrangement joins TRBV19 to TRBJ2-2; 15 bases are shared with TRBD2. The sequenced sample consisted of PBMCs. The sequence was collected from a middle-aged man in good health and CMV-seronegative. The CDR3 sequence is CASTPPVGLAGGRDGELFF. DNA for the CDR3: TGTGCCAGTACCCCCCCAGTCGGACTAGCGGGGGGGCGGGACGGGGAGCTGTTTTTT.